This TCR beta chain was sequenced in a study of cytomegalovirus exposure and HLA in healthy donors. This CDR3 is built from 16 residues. Germline CDR1 SGHVS, CDR2 FQNEAQ. V was pared by 3 bases and J by 2 bases, with 14 bases between. Everyone who donated was a healthy bone marrow donor. It was with 60 Vbeta and 13 Jbeta primers that the PCR ran. Only in-frame clones appear in the TCRdb table, and some are missing; sequencing was by immunoSEQ multiplex PCR. The sample holds approximately 110,000 clones, 74% seen once. The V call is TRBV7-8, the J call TRBJ1-3; no firm D call. This sequence originates from a man between 50 and 59 years old in good health and CMV-seropositive. The material sequenced was PBMCs. CDR3 sequence reads: CASSFRGSAAGNTIYF. The CDR3 region has the DNA TGTGCCAGCAGCTTCCGAGGGTCAGCTGCTGGAAACACCATATATTTT.